The T cell receptor (beta chain) described here comes from a study of memory CD4+ T cells and cytomegalovirus serostatus. The sort gate was single viable CD3+CD4+CD8-CD45RO+ cells for memory CD4+ T cells. Positive selection with CD4 microbeads enriched total CD4+ T cells. Source study methods: Out-of-frame sequences were removed, leaving around 2.2 million distinct TCRbeta sequences. Sequencing used immunoSEQ multiplex PCR; TCRdb keeps in-frame clones, though not all of them. V, J and clone size were drawn from that table, and D and trimming were deduced from the DNA. The sample shows approximately 42,000 clones, approximately 81% of them seen only once. With respect to this clone: As yet, its antigen is unknown.

V was cut by 4 bases and J by 3 bases, with 10 bases left in between. This CDR3 region has 13 residues. Germline V lookup: CDR1 MNHNS, CDR2 SASEGT. Broader study findings: CD4+ memory repertoires contained about two fifths of the 164 reported CMV TCRbeta sequences.

Sequencing was done on a sample of memory CD4+ T cells from blood. The sequence was collected from an adult in good health and CMV-seronegative. This chain uses TRBV6-1 with TRBJ2-7; no clear D gene. DNA of the CDR3: TGTGCCAGCAGTGTGATGTCGAACTACGAGCAGTACTTC. Encoded protein: CASSVMSNYEQYF.